This paragraph covers one T cell receptor (beta chain) sequence. The record originates from a study of blood T cell repertoires in COVID-19. Looking at the study overall: COVID-19 samples, acute and convalescent, were from the United States, Italy and Spain.

Data came from immunoSEQ multiplex PCR; TCRdb stores just in-frame clones and leaves some out. This sample has approximately 230,000 clones, with over 75% found just once. V was trimmed by 8 bases and J by 12 bases, leaving 23 bases between them. The germline V gene encodes CDR1 SGHAT and CDR2 FQNNGV. The CDR3 contains 14 residues. V usage is TRBV11-2 and J usage is TRBJ2-1; maybe TRBD1 (6 bases). The origin of this receptor is a man between 35 and 55 years old who had recovered from COVID-19. Source material: PBMCs or T cells enriched from blood (not recorded which). This CDR3 reads CASLPLMGAMGQFF. The CDR3 DNA reads TGTGCCAGCTTGCCTCTTATGGGGGCCATGGGGCAGTTCTTC.